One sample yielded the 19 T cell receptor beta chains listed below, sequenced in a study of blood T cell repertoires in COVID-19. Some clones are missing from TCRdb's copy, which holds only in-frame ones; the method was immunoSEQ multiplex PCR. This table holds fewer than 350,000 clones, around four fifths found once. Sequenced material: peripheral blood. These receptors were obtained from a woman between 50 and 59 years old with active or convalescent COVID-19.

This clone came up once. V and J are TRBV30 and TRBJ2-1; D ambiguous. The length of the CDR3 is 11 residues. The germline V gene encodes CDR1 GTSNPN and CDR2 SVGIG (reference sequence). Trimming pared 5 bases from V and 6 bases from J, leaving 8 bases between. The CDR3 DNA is TGTGCCTGGCGGCGAGGCAATGAGCAGTTCTTC. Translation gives CAWRRGNEQFF.

The CDR3 bases are TGTGCCAGTAGTTCGTTAGCGGGAGGTCTCACCAATGAGCAGTTCTTC. It yields the protein CASSSLAGGLTNEQFF. The V gene is TRBV19, the J gene TRBJ2-1; 10 bases fit TRBD2. V shed 5 bases and J 6 bases; nucleotides not matched to a gene: 10. The germline V gene encodes CDR1 LNHDA and CDR2 SQIVND (reference sequence). The length of the CDR3 is 16 residues.

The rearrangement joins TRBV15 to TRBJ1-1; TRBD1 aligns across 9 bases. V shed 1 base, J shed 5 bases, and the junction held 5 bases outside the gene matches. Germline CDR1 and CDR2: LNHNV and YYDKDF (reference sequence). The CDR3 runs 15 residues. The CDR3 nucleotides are TGTGCCACCAGCAGAGGGACAGGGGAGTGGACTGAAGCTTTCTTT. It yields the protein CATSRGTGEWTEAFF.

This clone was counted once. The CDR3 region is CASGSRTSVGEQYF. CDR3 sequence (DNA): TGTGCTAGTGGTTCGAGGACTAGCGTCGGCGAGCAGTACTTC. V is TRBV12-5 and J is TRBJ2-7, with 9 bases lining up with TRBD2. The CDR3 runs to 14 residues. With 4 bases clipped from V and 6 bases from J, the junction kept 7 bases outside the gene matches. Germline CDR1 and CDR2: LGHNT and FRNRAP.

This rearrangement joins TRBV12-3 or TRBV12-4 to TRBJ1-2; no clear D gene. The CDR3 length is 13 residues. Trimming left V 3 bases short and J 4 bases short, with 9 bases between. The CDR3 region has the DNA TGTGCCAGCAGTTTCGCGGGATTCTATGGCTACACCTTC. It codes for CASSFAGFYGYTF.

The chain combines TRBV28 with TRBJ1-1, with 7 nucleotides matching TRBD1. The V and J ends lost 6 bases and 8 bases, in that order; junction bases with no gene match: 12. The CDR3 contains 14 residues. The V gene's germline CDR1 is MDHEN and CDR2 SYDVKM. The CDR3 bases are TGTGCCAGCAGGGCCGGGACAGCCTACAGGGAAGCTTTCTTT. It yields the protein CASRAGTAYREAFF. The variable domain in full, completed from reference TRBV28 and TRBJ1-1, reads DVKVTQSSRYLVKRTGEKVFLECVQDMDHENMFWYRQDPGLGLRLIYFSYDVKMKEKGDIPEGYSVSREKKERFSLILESASTNQTSMYLCASRAGTAYREAFFGQGTRLTVV.

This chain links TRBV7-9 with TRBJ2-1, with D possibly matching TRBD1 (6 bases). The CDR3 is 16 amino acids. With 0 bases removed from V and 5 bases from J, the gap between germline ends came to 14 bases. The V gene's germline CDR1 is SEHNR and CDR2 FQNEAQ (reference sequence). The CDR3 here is CASSLAGTFQNNEQFF. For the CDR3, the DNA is TGTGCCAGCAGCTTAGCCGGGACATTCCAAAACAATGAGCAGTTCTTC.

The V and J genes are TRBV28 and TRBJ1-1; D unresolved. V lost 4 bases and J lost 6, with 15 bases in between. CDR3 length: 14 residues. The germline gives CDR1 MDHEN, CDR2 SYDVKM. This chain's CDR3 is CASSWVGRGPEAFF. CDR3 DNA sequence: TGTGCCAGCAGTTGGGTAGGTAGAGGGCCTGAAGCTTTCTTT.

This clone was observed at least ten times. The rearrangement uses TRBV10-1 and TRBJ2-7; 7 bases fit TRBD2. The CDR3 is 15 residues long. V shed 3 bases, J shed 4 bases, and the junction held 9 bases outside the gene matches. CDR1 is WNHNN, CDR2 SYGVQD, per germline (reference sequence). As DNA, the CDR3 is TGCGCCAGCAGTGAAGGTCCTAGCGGTTCGTACGAGCAGTACTTC. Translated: CASSEGPSGSYEQYF.

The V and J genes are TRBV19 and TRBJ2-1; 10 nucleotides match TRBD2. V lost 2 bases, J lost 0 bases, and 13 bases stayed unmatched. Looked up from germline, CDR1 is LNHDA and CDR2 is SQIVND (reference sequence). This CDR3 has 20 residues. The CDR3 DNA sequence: TGTGCCAGTAGTATACTCCTGGGTGCTAGCGGGAGTGGCTCCTACAATGAGCAGTTCTTC. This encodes CASSILLGASGSGSYNEQFF.

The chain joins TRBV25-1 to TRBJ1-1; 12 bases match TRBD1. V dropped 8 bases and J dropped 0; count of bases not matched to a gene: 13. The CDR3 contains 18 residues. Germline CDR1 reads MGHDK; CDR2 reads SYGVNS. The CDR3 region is CASLGQGARMGMNTEAFF. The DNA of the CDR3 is TGTGCCAGCCTGGGACAGGGGGCGCGCATGGGCATGAACACTGAAGCTTTCTTT.

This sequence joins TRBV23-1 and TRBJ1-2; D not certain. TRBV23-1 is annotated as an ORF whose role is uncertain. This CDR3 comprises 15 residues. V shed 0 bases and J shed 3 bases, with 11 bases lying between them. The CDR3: CASSQSGRLYYGYTF. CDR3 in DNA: TGCGCCAGCAGTCAATCGGGCAGGCTATACTATGGCTACACCTTC.

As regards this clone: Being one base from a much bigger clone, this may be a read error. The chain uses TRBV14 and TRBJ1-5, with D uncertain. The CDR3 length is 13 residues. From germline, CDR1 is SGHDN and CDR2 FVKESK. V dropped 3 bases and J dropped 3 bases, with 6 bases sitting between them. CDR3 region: CASSQGLNQPQHF. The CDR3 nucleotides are TGTGCCAGCAGCCAGGGCCTCAATCAGCCCCAGCATTTT.

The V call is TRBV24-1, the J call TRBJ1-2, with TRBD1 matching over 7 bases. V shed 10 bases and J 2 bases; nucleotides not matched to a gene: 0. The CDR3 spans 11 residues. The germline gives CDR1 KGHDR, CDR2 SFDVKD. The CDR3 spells CATDRNYGYTF. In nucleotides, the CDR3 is TGTGCCACGGACAGGAACTATGGCTACACCTTC.

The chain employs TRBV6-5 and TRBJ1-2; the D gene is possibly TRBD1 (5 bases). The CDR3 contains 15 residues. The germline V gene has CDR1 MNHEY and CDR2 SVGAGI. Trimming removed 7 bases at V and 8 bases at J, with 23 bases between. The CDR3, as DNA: TGTGCCAGCAACGGAGGGGAGGGAAGAGTTCAGGGCTACACCTTC. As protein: CASNGGEGRVQGYTF.

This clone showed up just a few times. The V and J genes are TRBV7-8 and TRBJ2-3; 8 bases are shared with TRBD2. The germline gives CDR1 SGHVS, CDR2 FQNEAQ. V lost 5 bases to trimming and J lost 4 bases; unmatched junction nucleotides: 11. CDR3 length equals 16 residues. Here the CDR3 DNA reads TGTGCCAGCAGCCGCTCCAGGGGCGGGAGGTCAGATACGCAGTATTTT. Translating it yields CASSRSRGGRSDTQYF.

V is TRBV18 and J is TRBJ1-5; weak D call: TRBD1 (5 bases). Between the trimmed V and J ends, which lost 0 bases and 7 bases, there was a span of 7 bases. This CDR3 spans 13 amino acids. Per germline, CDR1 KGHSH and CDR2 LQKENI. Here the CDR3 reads CASSPPGLQPQHF. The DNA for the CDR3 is TGTGCCAGCTCACCACCGGGGCTCCAGCCCCAGCATTTT.

The CDR3 sequence: CASSLVGRITSTDTQYF. CDR3 nucleotides: TGTGCCAGCAGCTTAGTGGGGCGGATCACTAGCACAGATACGCAGTATTTT. The chain joins TRBV7-9 to TRBJ2-3, with a possible D match to TRBD1 (5 bases). Trimming shortened V by 1 base and J by 0 bases, and 14 bases separated the two germline ends. Germline CDR1 is SEHNR and CDR2 is FQNEAQ (reference sequence). The CDR3 runs to 17 residues. The full variable domain, its missing parts supplied by reference TRBV7-9 and TRBJ2-3, is DTGVSQNPRHKITKRGQNVTFRCDPISEHNRLYWYRQTLGQGPEFLTYFQNEAQLEKSRLLSDRFSAERPKGSFSTLEIQRTEQGDSAMYLCASSLVGRITSTDTQYFGPGTRLTVL.

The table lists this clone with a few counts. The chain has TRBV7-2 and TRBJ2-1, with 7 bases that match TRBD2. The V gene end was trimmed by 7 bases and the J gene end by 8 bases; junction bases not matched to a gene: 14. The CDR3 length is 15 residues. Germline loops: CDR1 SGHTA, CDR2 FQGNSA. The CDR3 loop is CASTGGGRIGYEQFF. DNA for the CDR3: TGTGCCAGCACGGGGGGAGGGCGGATAGGGTATGAGCAGTTCTTC.